This entry lists 19 T cell receptor beta chains sequenced from one sample in a study of blood T cell repertoires in COVID-19 (dated by TCRdb to 2020 to 2021). Libraries were built with the immunoSEQ multiplex PCR assay. The table comes from immuneACCESS by way of TCRdb, which keeps in-frame sequences with V and J called. Part of the clones is missing from these tables; in studies checked, under half for an unresolved V gene and the rest for unknown reasons. The sample has approximately 220,000 clones on record, approximately 89% of them singletons. The top ten clones comprise roughly 4% of the sample. The sequenced sample consisted of PBMCs or T cells enriched from blood (not recorded which). Source of these receptors: a woman in her thirties with acute COVID-19.

V and J are TRBV6-2 or TRBV6-3 and TRBJ1-5, with TRBD1 matching over 10 bases. CDR1 is MNHEY and CDR2 is SVGEGT in the germline V gene. V shed 6 bases and J 5 bases; nucleotides not matched to a gene: 10. The CDR3 length is 16 residues. DNA of the CDR3: TGTGCCAGCAGCCCCGGACAGGGGGAATCCCATCAGCCCCAGCATTTT. It is translated as CASSPGQGESHQPQHF.

The rearrangement uses TRBV4-3 and TRBJ2-7; 7 bases align to TRBD1. Trimming at V came to 0 bases and at J to 0 bases, leaving 2 bases not matched to a gene. This CDR3 region has 15 residues. Germline CDR1 and CDR2: LGHNA and YSLEER. CDR3 amino acids: CASSQDNRGSYEQYF. As DNA, the CDR3 is TGCGCCAGCAGCCAAGATAACAGGGGCTCCTACGAGCAGTACTTC.

The V and J genes are TRBV2 and TRBJ2-7; the D gene is possibly TRBD1 (6 bases). The CDR3 spans 14 residues. The V end lost 2 bases, the J end lost 2 bases, and 10 bases lay between the germline ends. Germline V lookup: CDR1 SNHLY, CDR2 FYNNEI. For the CDR3, the DNA is TGTGCCAGCAGTGAATTGAAGGGGGCCTACGAGCAGTACTTC. This translates into CASSELKGAYEQYF.

This clone was counted a few times. The genes are TRBV28 and TRBJ2-7, with 8 bases matching TRBD1. CDR1 is MDHEN, CDR2 SYDVKM, per germline. This CDR3 comprises 15 residues. V lost 6 bases, J lost 1 base, and 8 bases stayed unmatched. CDR3 region: CASRHRDRPSYEQYF. CDR3 sequence (DNA): TGTGCCAGCAGGCACCGGGACAGGCCTTCCTACGAGCAGTACTTC.

J is TRBJ1-1 and V is TRBV29-1; D not certain. Trimming stripped 6 bases from V and 1 base from J, with 12 bases between. This CDR3 spans 13 amino acids. From germline, CDR1 is SQVTM and CDR2 ANQGSEA. The DNA for the CDR3 is TGCAGCGTGGTAAATTCAGGGAACACTGAAGCTTTCTTT. This gives the protein CSVVNSGNTEAFF.

The chain couples TRBV3-1 (or the pseudogene TRBV3-2) to TRBJ1-6; no clear D. This CDR3 region has 15 residues. CDR1 LGHDT and CDR2 YNNKEL come from the germline V gene (reference sequence). V lost 4 bases and J lost 13, with 20 bases in between. CDR3 region: CASSPALNPFSPLHF. The CDR3 bases are TGTGCCAGCAGCCCCGCGTTGAATCCCTTTTCCCCCCTCCACTTT.

The V gene is TRBV5-4, the J gene TRBJ2-7; TRBD1 matches at 8 bases. J lost 2 bases, V lost 4 bases, and 5 bases had no gene match. Germline V gene lookup returns CDR1 SGHNT and CDR2 YYREEE (reference sequence). This CDR3 has 14 residues. The CDR3, as DNA: TGTGCCAGCAGCCCCGGGGACAGGCCCTACGAGCAGTACTTC. Translating gives CASSPGDRPYEQYF.

The chain combines TRBV19 with TRBJ1-2; 9 bases align to TRBD1. The CDR3 sequence is 15 residues long. The junction had 7 bases not matched to a gene; V was cut back by 4 bases and J by 4 bases. Germline CDR1 and CDR2: LNHDA and SQIVND (reference sequence). The CDR3 coding sequence is TGTGCCAGTAGTAGGGGGACAGGGCTCGGCTATGGCTACACCTTC. This sequence encodes CASSRGTGLGYGYTF.

The rearrangement joins TRBV30 to TRBJ2-5; tentative D call: TRBD1 (5 bases). The germline V gene has CDR1 GTSNPN and CDR2 SVGIG (reference sequence). V lost 2 bases to trimming and J lost 4 bases, with 14 bases between them. The CDR3 extends over 14 amino acids. The CDR3 DNA follows: TGTGCCTGGAGTCGTGGACAAGGCGGAGAGACCCAGTACTTC. Translation: CAWSRGQGGETQYF.

The rearrangement joins TRBV3-1 (or the pseudogene TRBV3-2) to TRBJ2-1, with 13 bases identical to TRBD2. The V gene end was trimmed by 4 bases and the J gene end by 9 bases; junction bases not matched to a gene: 6. The CDR3 spans 15 residues. Germline CDR1 reads LGHDT; CDR2 reads YNNKEL (reference sequence). CDR3 sequence (DNA): TGTGCCAGCAGCCTACTAGCGGGGGGGCATGGTGAGCAGTTCTTC. This codes for CASSLLAGGHGEQFF.

The chain carries TRBV19 and TRBJ1-1; 7 nucleotides match TRBD1. V gave up 3 bases and J gave up 0 bases; unmatched junction bases: 1. Per germline, CDR1 LNHDA and CDR2 SQIVND (reference sequence). The CDR3 contains 14 residues. DNA of the CDR3: TGTGCCAGTAGTATGGGACAGATGAACACTGAAGCTTTCTTT. Its translation: CASSMGQMNTEAFF.

The chain has TRBV30 and TRBJ1-5, with 10 bases fitting TRBD1. Trimming at V came to 3 bases and at J to 6 bases, leaving 5 bases not matched to a gene. The CDR3 sequence is 14 residues long. Per the germline V gene, CDR1 is GTSNPN and CDR2 is SVGIG (reference sequence). The CDR3 sequence: CAWSLGQGGQPQHF. As DNA, the CDR3 is TGTGCCTGGAGCCTAGGACAGGGGGGTCAGCCCCAGCATTTT.

The genes are TRBV9 and TRBJ2-3; the match to TRBD2 covers 9 bases. The CDR3 runs to 16 residues. CDR1 is SGDLS, CDR2 YYNGEE, per germline. Trimming took 0 bases from V and 1 from J; bases not matched to a gene: 3. The CDR3 nucleotides read TGTGCCAGCAGCGTAGGGGTAGCGGGGGGCACAGATACGCAGTATTTT. Amino acid sequence: CASSVGVAGGTDTQYF. Supplemented by reference TRBV9 and TRBJ2-3, the full variable domain reads DSGVTQTPKHLITATGQRVTLRCSPRSGDLSVYWYQQSLDQGLQFLIQYYNGEERAKGNILERFSAQQFPDLHSELNLSSLELGDSALYFCASSVGVAGGTDTQYFGPGTRLTVL.

Only one count was recorded for this clone. The genes are TRBV4-1 and TRBJ1-1; D uncertain. CDR3 length: 14 amino acids. From germline, CDR1 is MGHRA and CDR2 YSYEKL. Trimming left V 10 bases short and J 0 bases short, with 15 bases between. Here the CDR3 reads CATKVDTMNTEAFF. The CDR3 DNA reads TGCGCCACCAAGGTAGACACCATGAACACTGAAGCTTTCTTT.

V usage is TRBV6-5 and J usage is TRBJ1-5, with TRBD1 matching over 7 bases. The germline V gene has CDR1 MNHEY and CDR2 SVGAGI. There are 14 residues in the CDR3. The J segment lost 5 bases and the V segment lost 4 bases, leaving 5 bases of the junction unmatched. CDR3 amino acids: CASSLRQGDQPQHF. DNA for the CDR3: TGTGCCAGCAGTTTGAGGCAGGGGGATCAGCCCCAGCATTTT.

For the CDR3, the DNA is TGTGCCAGCAGCGCAGACAGGGTGTGGGAGCAGTACTTC. It is translated as CASSADRVWEQYF. The rearrangement links TRBV6-6 to TRBJ2-7, with 7 bases identical to TRBD1. V gave up 6 bases and J gave up 7 bases; unmatched junction bases: 9. This CDR3 comprises 13 residues. CDR1 MNHNY and CDR2 SVGAGI come from the germline V gene (reference sequence).

In this sample, this clone turned up once. This rearrangement joins TRBV5-5 to TRBJ2-2; 8 bases map to TRBD2. Unmatched junction bases numbered 9, after V lost 4 bases and J lost 4 bases. In germline, CDR1 is SGHKS, CDR2 YYEKEE (reference sequence). The CDR3 extends over 16 amino acids. The CDR3 reads CASSPAGGRGTGELFF. The CDR3 region has the DNA TGTGCCAGCAGCCCCGCGGGGGGCCGGGGCACCGGGGAGCTGTTTTTT.

The chain joins TRBV10-1 to TRBJ2-3; perhaps TRBD2 as D (5 bases). V shed 0 bases and J shed 2 bases, with 6 bases lying between them. CDR3 length equals 14 residues. The germline V gene has CDR1 WNHNN and CDR2 SYGVQD (reference sequence). The CDR3 protein is CASSESGLTDTQYF. In DNA form, the CDR3 reads TGCGCCAGCAGTGAGTCCGGACTCACAGATACGCAGTATTTT.

In DNA, the CDR3 is TGCGCCAGCAGCTCGGAAGGCGGGACAGCCTACGAGCAGTACTTC. Amino acid sequence: CASSSEGGTAYEQYF. The chain links TRBV5-1 to TRBJ2-7; weak D call: TRBD1 (7 bases). This CDR3 comprises 15 residues. With 3 bases removed from V and 2 bases from J, the gap between germline ends came to 15 bases. Germline V lookup: CDR1 SGHRS, CDR2 YFSETQ.